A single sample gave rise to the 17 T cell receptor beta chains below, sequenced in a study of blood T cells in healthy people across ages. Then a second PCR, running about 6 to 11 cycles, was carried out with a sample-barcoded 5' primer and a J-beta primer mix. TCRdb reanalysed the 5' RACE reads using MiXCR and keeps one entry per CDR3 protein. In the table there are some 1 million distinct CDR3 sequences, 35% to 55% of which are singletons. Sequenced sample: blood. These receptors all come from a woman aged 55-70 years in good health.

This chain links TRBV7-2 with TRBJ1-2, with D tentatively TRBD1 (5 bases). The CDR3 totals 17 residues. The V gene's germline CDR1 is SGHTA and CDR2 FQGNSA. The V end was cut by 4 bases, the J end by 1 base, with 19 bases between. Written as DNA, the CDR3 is TGTGCCAGCAGCTCTATCGGCAGGGAGGGGCATAACTATGGCTACACCTTC. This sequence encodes CASSSIGREGHNYGYTF.

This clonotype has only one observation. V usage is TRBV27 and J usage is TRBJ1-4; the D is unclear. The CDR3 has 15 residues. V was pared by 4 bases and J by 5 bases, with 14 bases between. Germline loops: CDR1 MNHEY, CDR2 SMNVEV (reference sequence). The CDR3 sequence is CASSYSAVLNEKLFF. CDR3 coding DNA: TGTGCCAGCAGTTATAGCGCGGTACTCAATGAAAAACTGTTTTTT.

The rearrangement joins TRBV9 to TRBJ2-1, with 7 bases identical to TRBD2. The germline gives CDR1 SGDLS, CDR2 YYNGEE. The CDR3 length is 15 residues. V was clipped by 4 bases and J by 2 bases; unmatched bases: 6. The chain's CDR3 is CASSNSGAAYNEQFF. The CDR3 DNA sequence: TGTGCCAGCAGCAACAGCGGGGCAGCCTACAATGAGCAGTTCTTC.

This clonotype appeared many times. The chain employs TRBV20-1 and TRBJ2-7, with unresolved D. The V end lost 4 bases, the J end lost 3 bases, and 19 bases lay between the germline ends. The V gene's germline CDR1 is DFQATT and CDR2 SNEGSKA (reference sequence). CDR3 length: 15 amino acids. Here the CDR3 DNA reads TGCAGTGCTATAAGAGTCCCGCTGATTCACTACGAGCAGTACTTC. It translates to CSAIRVPLIHYEQYF.

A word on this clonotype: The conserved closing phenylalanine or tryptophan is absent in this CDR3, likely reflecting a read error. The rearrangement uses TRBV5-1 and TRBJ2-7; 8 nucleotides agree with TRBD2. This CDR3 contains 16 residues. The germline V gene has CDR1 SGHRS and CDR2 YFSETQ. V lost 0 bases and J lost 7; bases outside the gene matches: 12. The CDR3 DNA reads TGCGCCAGCAGCTTGGAACTAGCGGTACCAGGCAATGAGCAGTACATC. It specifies CASSLELAVPGNEQYI.

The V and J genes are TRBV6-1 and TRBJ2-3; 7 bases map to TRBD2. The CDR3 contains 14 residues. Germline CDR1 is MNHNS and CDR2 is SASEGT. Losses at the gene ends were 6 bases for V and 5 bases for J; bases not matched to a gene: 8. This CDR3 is CASRRLADLDTQYF. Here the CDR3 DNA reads TGTGCCAGCAGGAGGCTAGCGGACTTAGATACGCAGTATTTT.

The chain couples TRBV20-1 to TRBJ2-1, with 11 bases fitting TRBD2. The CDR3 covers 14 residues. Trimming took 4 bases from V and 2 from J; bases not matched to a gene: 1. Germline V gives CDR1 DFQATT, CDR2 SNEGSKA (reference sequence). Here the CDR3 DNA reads TGCAGTGCTAATAGCGGGAGGGCCTACAATGAGCAGTTCTTC. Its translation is CSANSGRAYNEQFF.

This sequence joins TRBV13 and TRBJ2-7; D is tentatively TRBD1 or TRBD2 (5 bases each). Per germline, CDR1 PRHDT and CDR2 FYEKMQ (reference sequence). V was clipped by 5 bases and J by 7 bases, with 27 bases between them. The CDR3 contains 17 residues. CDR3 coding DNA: TGTGCCAGCAGCCTACCCCCGGGACGGACCAAGGTGAGGGAGCAGTACTTC. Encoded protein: CASSLPPGRTKVREQYF.

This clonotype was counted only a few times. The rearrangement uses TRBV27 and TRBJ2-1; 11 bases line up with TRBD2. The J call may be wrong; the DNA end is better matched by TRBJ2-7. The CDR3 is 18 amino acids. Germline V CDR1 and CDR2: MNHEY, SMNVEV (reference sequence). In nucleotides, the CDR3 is TGTGCCAGCAGTCCGGGACTAGCGGCCCCCGGCTCCTACAATGAGCAGTACTTC. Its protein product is CASSPGLAAPGSYNEQYF.

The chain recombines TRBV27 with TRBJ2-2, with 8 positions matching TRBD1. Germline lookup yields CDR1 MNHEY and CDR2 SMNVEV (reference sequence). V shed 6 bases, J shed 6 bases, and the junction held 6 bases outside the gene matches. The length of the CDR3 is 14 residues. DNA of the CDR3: TGTGCCAGCAGAACAGGGGGAGTCGCCGGGGAGCTGTTTTTT. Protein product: CASRTGGVAGELFF.

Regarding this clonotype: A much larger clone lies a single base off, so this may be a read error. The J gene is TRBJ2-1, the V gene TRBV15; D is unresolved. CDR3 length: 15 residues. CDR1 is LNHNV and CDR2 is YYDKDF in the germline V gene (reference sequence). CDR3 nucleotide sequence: TGTGCCACCAGCAGAGATCAAGTAACCTACGATGAGCAGTTCTTC. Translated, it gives CATSRDQVTYDEQFF.

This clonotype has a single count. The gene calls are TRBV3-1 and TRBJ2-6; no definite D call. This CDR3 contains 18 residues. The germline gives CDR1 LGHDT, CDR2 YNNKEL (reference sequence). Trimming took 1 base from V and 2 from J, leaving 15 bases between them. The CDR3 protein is CASSQVVGLNTGANVLTF. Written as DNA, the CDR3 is TGTGCCAGCAGCCAAGTGGTAGGGCTGAATACTGGGGCCAACGTCCTGACTTTC.

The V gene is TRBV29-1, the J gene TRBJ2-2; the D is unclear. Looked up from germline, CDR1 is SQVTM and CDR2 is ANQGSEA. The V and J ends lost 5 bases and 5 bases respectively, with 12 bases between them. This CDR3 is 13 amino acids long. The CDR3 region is CSVSYLVTGELFF. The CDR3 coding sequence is TGCAGCGTTAGTTATTTAGTGACCGGGGAGCTGTTTTTT.

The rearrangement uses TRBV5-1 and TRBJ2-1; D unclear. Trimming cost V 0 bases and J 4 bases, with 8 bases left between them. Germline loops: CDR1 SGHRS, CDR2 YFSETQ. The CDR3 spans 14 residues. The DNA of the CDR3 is TGCGCCAGCAGCTTGGGGCTCTATTACAATGAGCAGTTCTTC. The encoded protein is CASSLGLYYNEQFF.

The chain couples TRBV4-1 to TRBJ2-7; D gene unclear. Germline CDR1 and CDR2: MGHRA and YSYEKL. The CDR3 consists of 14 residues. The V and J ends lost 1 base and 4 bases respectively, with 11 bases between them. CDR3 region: CASSQAPRSYEQYF. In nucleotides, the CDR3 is TGCGCCAGCAGCCAAGCCCCTAGGAGTTACGAGCAGTACTTC.

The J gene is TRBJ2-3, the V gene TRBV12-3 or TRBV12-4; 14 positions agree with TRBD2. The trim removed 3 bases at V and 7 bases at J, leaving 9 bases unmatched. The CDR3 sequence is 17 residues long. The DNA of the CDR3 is TGTGCCAGCAGTTTTGGGACTAGCGGGAGTAAGCACAATACGCAGTATTTT. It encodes CASSFGTSGSKHNTQYF.

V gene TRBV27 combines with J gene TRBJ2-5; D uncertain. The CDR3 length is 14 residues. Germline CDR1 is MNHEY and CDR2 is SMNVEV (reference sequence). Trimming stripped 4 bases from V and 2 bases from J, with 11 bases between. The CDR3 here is CASSSHLQQETQYF. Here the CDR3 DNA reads TGTGCCAGCAGTTCACACCTCCAACAAGAGACCCAGTACTTC.